These 16 T cell receptor beta chains originate from one sample sequenced in a study of blood T cell repertoires in COVID-19 (TCRdb year 2020). The library was made by the immunoSEQ multiplex PCR assay. TCRdb's version of the immuneACCESS table is confined to in-frame rearrangements and falls short of the full clone set. An unresolved V gene accounts for under half of the shortfall where checked; the remainder is of unknown origin. The sample has 200,000 to 300,000 clones on record, less than 90% of them singletons. 4.2% of the sample lies in the top ten. The sequenced material came from peripheral blood. These receptors came from a man between 60 and 75 years old with acute or convalescent COVID-19.

The rearrangement uses TRBV10-3 and TRBJ1-2; 7 bases are a match to TRBD1. CDR3 length: 15 amino acids. Losses at the gene ends were 6 bases for V and 5 bases for J; bases not matched to a gene: 12. The germline V gene encodes CDR1 ENHRY and CDR2 SYGVKD. CDR3 nucleotides: TGTGCCATCAGCGTGACAGGGAAAGTAGGGTATGGCTACACCTTC. It is translated as CAISVTGKVGYGYTF.

This clone was seen only once. This chain joins TRBV3-1 (or the pseudogene TRBV3-2) and TRBJ1-5; TRBD1 is a possible D gene (6 bases). V was trimmed by 6 bases and J by 2 bases, leaving 17 bases between them. The CDR3 runs 16 residues. Germline CDR1 reads LGHDT; CDR2 reads YNNKEL (reference sequence). The CDR3 DNA sequence: TGTGCCAGCAGGAAAGGGGGGAGGGTTGGCAATCAGCCCCAGCATTTT. Protein sequence: CASRKGGRVGNQPQHF.

This clone was seen a few times. As DNA, the CDR3 is TGCGCCAGCAGATCCACCCACTACCTTCCCCAGTCTAACTCCTACGAGCAGTACTTC. As protein: CASRSTHYLPQSNSYEQYF. The chain combines TRBV5-1 with TRBJ2-7, with no clear D. V lost 5 bases, J lost 0 bases, and 27 bases lay in between. Germline values: CDR1 SGHRS, CDR2 YFSETQ. CDR3 length: 19 residues.

This chain links TRBV9 with TRBJ2-1; the match to TRBD2 covers 8 bases. CDR1 SGDLS and CDR2 YYNGEE come from the germline V gene. V lost 4 bases, J lost 8 bases, and 14 bases stayed unmatched. This CDR3 spans 16 amino acids. For the CDR3, the DNA is TGTGCCAGCAGCCCTACCGGGACTAGTAATTTCGATGAGCAGTTCTTC. Protein product: CASSPTGTSNFDEQFF. Complete variable domain (other parts from reference TRBV9 and TRBJ2-1): DSGVTQTPKHLITATGQRVTLRCSPRSGDLSVYWYQQSLDQGLQFLIQYYNGEERAKGNILERFSAQQFPDLHSELNLSSLELGDSALYFCASSPTGTSNFDEQFFGPGTRLTVL.

This clone was observed a handful of times. The rearrangement links TRBV5-1 to TRBJ1-1, with no clear D. This CDR3 is 14 amino acids long. CDR1 SGHRS and CDR2 YFSETQ come from the germline V gene. Trimming shortened V by 0 bases and J by 6 bases, and 12 bases separated the two germline ends. This CDR3 reads CASSLDRGRPEAFF. CDR3 DNA: TGCGCCAGCAGCTTGGACAGAGGGCGCCCTGAAGCTTTCTTT.

The sample holds a few counts of this clone. The chain joins TRBV2 to TRBJ2-7; D not resolved. Germline CDR1 and CDR2: SNHLY and FYNNEI. CDR3 size: 11 residues. V was pared by 6 bases and J by 2 bases, with 5 bases between. CDR3 in DNA: TGTGCCAGCAGGTCTACCTACGAGCAGTACTTC. This encodes CASRSTYEQYF.

J is TRBJ1-1 and V is TRBV18; no reliable D call. The CDR3 loop spans 13 amino acids. Trimming pared 3 bases from V and 1 base from J, leaving 6 bases between. CDR1 and CDR2 from the germline V gene are KGHSH and LQKENI. The CDR3 DNA reads as TGTGCCAGCTCACCCAGTAAGAACACTGAAGCTTTCTTT. This gives the protein CASSPSKNTEAFF.

About this clone itself: An end of the junction differs from the germline gene, which may be a read error. V gene TRBV7-7 combines with J gene TRBJ2-1; TRBD1 matches at 7 bases. Germline CDR1 reads SSHAT; CDR2 reads FNYEAQ (reference sequence). The CDR3 length is 15 residues. CDR3 DNA sequence: TGTGCTAGCAGCTTGGACAGGTCCTTGTACAATGAGCAGTTCTTC. Residues: CASSLDRSLYNEQFF.

The rearrangement uses TRBV19 and TRBJ2-1; 13 bases map to TRBD2. Germline V gene data show CDR1 as LNHDA and CDR2 as SQIVND (reference sequence). The CDR3 totals 16 residues. Losses at the gene ends were 4 bases for V and 12 bases for J; bases not matched to a gene: 12. CDR3 DNA: TGTGCCAGTAGTACCCAAGGACTAGCGGGAGCCGGGGGGCAGTTCTTC. Translating it yields CASSTQGLAGAGGQFF.

This clone is a singleton in its sample. J is TRBJ2-7 and V is TRBV7-3; possibly TRBD1 for D (7 bases). Germline CDR1 reads SGHTA; CDR2 reads FQGTGA. V dropped 10 bases and J dropped 6 bases, with 22 bases sitting between them. This CDR3 contains 14 residues. The CDR3: CANPLEDQGGEQYF. DNA for the CDR3: TGTGCCAATCCTTTGGAGGATCAGGGGGGCGAGCAGTACTTC.

The sample holds a few counts of this clone. The chain uses TRBV11-3 and TRBJ2-5; 8 nucleotides match TRBD1. Germline V gene data show CDR1 as SGHNT and CDR2 as YENEEA. The J segment lost 4 bases and the V segment lost 5 bases, leaving 0 bases of the junction unmatched. CDR3 length: 12 residues. As DNA, the CDR3 is TGTGCCAGCAGCCAGGGGGCAGAGACCCAGTACTTC. Translation: CASSQGAETQYF.

V is TRBV18 and J is TRBJ2-1; 11 positions match TRBD2. Germline lookup yields CDR1 KGHSH and CDR2 LQKENI. The V gene end was trimmed by 3 bases and the J gene end by 8 bases; junction bases not matched to a gene: 6. There are 15 residues in the CDR3. The CDR3 loop is CASSPLAGGADEQFF. The CDR3 DNA follows: TGTGCCAGCTCACCCCTAGCGGGAGGAGCGGATGAGCAGTTCTTC.

The V and J genes are TRBV3-1 (or the pseudogene TRBV3-2) and TRBJ2-7; TRBD2 is a possible D gene (6 bases). The CDR3 is 14 residues long. The germline gives CDR1 LGHDT, CDR2 YNNKEL (reference sequence). Trimming shortened V by 3 bases and J by 3 bases, and 12 bases separated the two germline ends. CDR3 nucleotide sequence: TGTGCCAGCAGCCAGTCCCTAGCGATCTACGAGCAGTACTTC. This encodes CASSQSLAIYEQYF.

The chain recombines TRBV7-9 with TRBJ2-2; tentative D call: TRBD2 (6 bases). V was shortened by 1 base and J by 1 base, with 16 bases between the two germline ends. The CDR3 runs to 18 residues. CDR1 is SEHNR and CDR2 is FQNEAQ in the germline V gene (reference sequence). CDR3 DNA sequence: TGTGCCAGCAGCTTAGTGGATTTGGGGGGTCGGAACACCGGGGAGCTGTTTTTT. Translation gives CASSLVDLGGRNTGELFF.

This clone was seen a handful of times. The chain couples TRBV7-6 to TRBJ2-1; perhaps TRBD1 as D (5 bases). Germline V gives CDR1 SGHVS, CDR2 FNYEAQ. V was trimmed by 4 bases and J by 0 bases, leaving 10 bases between them. This CDR3 spans 15 amino acids. The CDR3 sequence is CASSSQVSSYNEQFF. Here the CDR3 DNA reads TGTGCCAGCAGCTCACAGGTTAGCTCCTACAATGAGCAGTTCTTC.

The rearrangement uses TRBV5-4 and TRBJ2-7, with TRBD1 as a possible D gene (6 bases). The CDR3 is made up of 15 amino acids. Between the trimmed V and J ends, which lost 4 bases and 2 bases, there was a span of 16 bases. Germline assignment: CDR1 SGHNT and CDR2 YYREEE (reference sequence). CDR3 bases: TGTGCCAGCAGCCCGTCAGGGGCCGGAACCTACGAGCAGTACTTC. Residues: CASSPSGAGTYEQYF.